Below are 5 T cell receptor beta chains sequenced from a single sample in a study of blood T cell repertoires in COVID-19 (dated by TCRdb to 2020 to 2022). To prepare the library, the immunoSEQ multiplex PCR assay was applied. In its TCRdb copy, this immuneACCESS table keeps in-frame sequences only and misses some clones. Where compared with another copy, unresolved V genes explain less than half of these, and the others have no known cause. The sample table lists over 35,000 clones, roughly 90% of them with a count of one. Around 19% of the sample is held by the ten biggest clonotypes. Sequenced sample: peripheral blood. The receptors here all came from a man in his 70s with active COVID-19.

In its sample, this clone was seen once. V gene TRBV7-2 combines with J gene TRBJ2-1, with 12 bases that match TRBD2. From germline, CDR1 is SGHTA and CDR2 FQGNSA. V gave up 5 bases and J gave up 9 bases; unmatched junction bases: 8. The CDR3 covers 15 residues. This CDR3 is CASSTSSGGAGEQFF. In DNA, the CDR3 is TGTGCCAGCAGCACCTCTAGCGGGGGGGCCGGTGAGCAGTTCTTC.

The chain carries TRBV5-8 and TRBJ1-1; 8 nucleotides match TRBD1. The germline gives CDR1 SGHTS, CDR2 YDEGEE. CDR3 length: 18 amino acids. V was pared by 10 bases and J by 2 bases, with 22 bases of the junction left unmatched. This CDR3 reads CASPDGQGALRKNTEAFF. CDR3 nucleotides: TGTGCCTCACCAGACGGCCAGGGGGCGCTTAGAAAAAACACTGAAGCTTTCTTT.

The CDR3: CASSRPGGKPLHF. DNA of the CDR3: TGTGCCAGCAGCCGGCCGGGGGGAAAACCCCTCCACTTT. The chain employs TRBV7-2 and TRBJ1-6, with D perhaps matching TRBD1 (5 bases). The germline V and J ends were trimmed by 5 bases and 12 bases, with 14 bases remaining between them. The CDR3 runs to 13 residues. CDR1 and CDR2 from the germline V gene are SGHTA and FQGNSA.

The V call is TRBV28, the J call TRBJ2-5; 11 bases match TRBD1. The CDR3 runs to 15 residues. Germline CDR1 reads MDHEN; CDR2 reads SYDVKM. V shed 5 bases, J shed 3 bases, and the junction held 5 bases outside the gene matches. The CDR3 nucleotides are TGTGCCAGCAGTCCCCGGGACAGGGGGGAAGAGACCCAGTACTTC. Its protein product is CASSPRDRGEETQYF.

J is TRBJ1-6 and V is TRBV4-1; possible D gene TRBD1, 6 bases. CDR1 and CDR2 from the germline V gene are MGHRA and YSYEKL. The CDR3 spans 15 residues. V lost 4 bases and J lost 3, with 10 bases in between. The CDR3 DNA is TGCGCCAGCAGCCCCAGGGGCGTCTATAATTCACCCCTCCACTTT. This gives the protein CASSPRGVYNSPLHF.